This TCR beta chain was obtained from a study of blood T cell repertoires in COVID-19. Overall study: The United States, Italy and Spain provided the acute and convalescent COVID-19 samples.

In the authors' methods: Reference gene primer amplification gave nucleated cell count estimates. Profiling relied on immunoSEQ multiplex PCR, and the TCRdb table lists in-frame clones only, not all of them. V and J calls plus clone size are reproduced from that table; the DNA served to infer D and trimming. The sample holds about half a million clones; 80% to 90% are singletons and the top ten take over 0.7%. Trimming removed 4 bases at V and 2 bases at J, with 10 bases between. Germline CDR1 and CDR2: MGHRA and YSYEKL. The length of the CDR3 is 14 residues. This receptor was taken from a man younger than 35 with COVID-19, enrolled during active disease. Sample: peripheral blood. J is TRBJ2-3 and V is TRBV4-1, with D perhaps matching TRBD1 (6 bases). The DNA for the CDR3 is TGCGCCAGCAGCCTGGACAGAGTCACAGATACGCAGTATTTT. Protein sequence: CASSLDRVTDTQYF.